Sequencing of this TCR beta chain was carried out in a study of CD4 T cells in relation to SARS-CoV-2 and coronaviruses. Libraries were prepared by immunoSEQ multiplex PCR; TCRdb keeps only in-frame clonotypes and omits some of them. The sample holds roughly 30,000 clones, 60% to 85% seen once. CD4+ T cells from unexposed donors were obtained before the COVID-19 pandemic (2011-2018). After about ten days of culture, CD4+ T cells were isolated. General study findings and limits: Crossreactive clones expanded significantly less to SARS-CoV-2 than monoreactive clones.

Note on this clone: As yet, its antigen is unknown.

Germline CDR1 reads SEHNR; CDR2 reads FQNEAQ (reference sequence). The length of the CDR3 is 16 residues. V dropped 3 bases and J dropped 3 bases, with 18 bases sitting between them. Sequences were obtained from CD4+ T cells from PBMCs, cultured in vitro. The source is a human donor in good health. The chain couples TRBV7-9 to TRBJ2-7, with D uncertain. CDR3 coding DNA: TGTGCCAGCAGCTTTGGATGGGCCACCCGAGACTACGAGCAGTACTTC. It yields the protein CASSFGWATRDYEQYF.